This T cell receptor (beta chain) comes out of a study of regulatory T cells in long-lasting Graves disease. Study-level findings and limits: Those with persistent Graves' had less TCR diversity than newly diagnosed patients.

The table lists this clonotype with many counts. Its matching antigen is unknown. In building TCR beta libraries, iRepertoire HTBI primers were used together with Arm-PCR of CDR3 regions. TCRdb used MiXCR to reprocess the multiplex PCR reads, holding one entry per CDR3 protein. This table holds about 240,000 distinct CDR3 sequences, 20% found once. The time point is: newly diagnosed GD, antithyroid drugs for less than 3 months. Construction of the TCR library relied on RNA isolated from PBMCs. CDR3 length equals 14 residues. The ends were cut back, 0 bases at V and 5 bases at J, with 9 bases in the middle. Germline V CDR1 and CDR2: SGDLS, YYNGEE.

The specimen comprised peripheral blood mononuclear cells (PBMCs), sampled at new diagnosis, from a patient treated with antithyroid drugs. This clonotype originated in a female donor with Graves disease. This chain joins TRBV9 and TRBJ2-1; D is ambiguous. CDR3 sequence (DNA): TGTGCCAGCAGCGTAGATACAGCCCACAATGAGCAGTTCTTC. It encodes CASSVDTAHNEQFF.